This passage covers 11 T cell receptor beta chains from one sample sequenced in a study of preoperative IRX-2 immunotherapy in early breast cancer. Stated treatment: preoperative locoregional IRX-2 cytokine immunotherapy. Assay used: immunoSEQ multiplex PCR; TCRdb lists only in-frame clones, some missing. The sample records around 95,000 clones, roughly 88% being singletons. The sample here was tumor tissue, taken after IRX-2 immunotherapy. All receptors come from a human donor with breast cancer.

The V gene is TRBV5-1, the J gene TRBJ1-2; D possibly corresponds to TRBD1 (6 bases). The V gene's germline CDR1 is SGHRS and CDR2 YFSETQ. The CDR3 covers 14 residues. Deletions cut 7 bases from V and 6 bases from J, with 19 bases between. The CDR3 DNA follows: TGCGCCAGCGGTCCGGGGGGCGTCTACAATGGCTACACCTTC. As protein: CASGPGGVYNGYTF.

The chain is built from TRBV11-3 and TRBJ1-1; D is unclear. V gave up 1 base and J gave up 3 bases, with 12 bases separating them. From germline, CDR1 is SGHNT and CDR2 YENEEA. The CDR3 totals 15 residues. CDR3 amino acids: CASSLGWGMDTEAFF. The CDR3 DNA reads as TGTGCCAGCAGCTTAGGTTGGGGAATGGACACTGAAGCTTTCTTT.

The genes are TRBV28 and TRBJ1-4, with D possibly TRBD1 on 6 matching bases. The V and J ends lost 2 bases and 7 bases respectively, with 11 bases between them. The CDR3 has 14 amino acids. In germline, CDR1 is MDHEN, CDR2 SYDVKM. In DNA form, the CDR3 reads TGTGCCAGCAGTTTAGGGGGGCTGGGTGAAAAACTGTTTTTT. Translated: CASSLGGLGEKLFF.

Sample share makes this clone medium-sized (0.01 to 0.1%). The chain joins TRBV6-8 to TRBJ1-5; D is possibly TRBD1 (5 bases). The V gene's germline CDR1 is MNHGY and CDR2 SAAAGT. The germline V and J ends were trimmed by 6 bases and 8 bases, with 17 bases remaining between them. The CDR3 sequence is 14 residues long. CDR3 amino acids: CASSLPYPREPQHF. The CDR3 nucleotides read TGTGCCAGCAGCTTACCGTATCCCAGGGAGCCCCAGCATTTT.

The rearrangement uses TRBV19 and TRBJ2-7, with D perhaps being TRBD1 or TRBD2 (5 bases each). Germline V CDR1 and CDR2: LNHDA, SQIVND (reference sequence). This CDR3 is built from 12 residues. In DNA, the CDR3 is TGTCAAACCCGGGACGGCGCCTACGAGCAGTACTTC. It encodes CQTRDGAYEQYF.

The rearrangement uses TRBV22-1 and TRBJ1-1. TRBV22-1 has pseudogene status. The CDR3 runs 18 residues. CDR3 sequence reads: CASSFRRGASGVNTEAFF. The CDR3 DNA follows: TGTGCCAGCAGCTTCCGGCGGGGGGCCTCTGGGGTGAACACTGAAGCTTTCTTT.

The gene calls are TRBV18 and TRBJ2-5; perhaps TRBD1 as D (6 bases). Looked up from germline, CDR1 is KGHSH and CDR2 is LQKENI. The V end was cut by 3 bases, the J end by 2 bases, with 13 bases between. The CDR3 is 15 residues long. The CDR3 nucleotides are TGTGCCAGCTCACCCTCGACAGGAGTTCAAGAGACCCAGTACTTC. Amino acids: CASSPSTGVQETQYF.

The chain recombines TRBV11-3 with TRBJ1-2; unclear D gene. Germline lookup yields CDR1 SGHNT and CDR2 YENEEA. The CDR3 has 16 residues. V was cut by 5 bases and J by 4 bases, with 20 bases left in between. The CDR3 sequence is CASSPERGKTTYGYTF. The CDR3 nucleotides read TGTGCCAGCAGCCCCGAACGCGGGAAGACAACCTATGGCTACACCTTC.

The chain combines TRBV19 with TRBJ1-2; D gene ambiguous. The CDR3 covers 14 residues. Per germline, CDR1 LNHDA and CDR2 SQIVND (reference sequence). V lost 5 bases, J lost 0 bases, and 10 bases lay in between. CDR3 DNA: TGTGCCAGTAGTCGGGCAGGCGCTAACTATGGCTACACCTTC. Its protein is CASSRAGANYGYTF.

The chain links TRBV5-1 to TRBJ1-2; unclear D gene. The germline CDR1 and CDR2 sequences are SGHRS and YFSETQ. V lost 5 bases and J lost 0, with 11 bases in between. This CDR3 is 14 amino acids long. CDR3 coding DNA: TGCGCCAGCAGGGCAACGCCCTCTAACTATGGCTACACCTTC. This translates into CASRATPSNYGYTF.

The chain joins TRBV28 to TRBJ2-7; D is possibly TRBD1 (5 bases). The CDR3 loop spans 15 amino acids. V was pared by 2 bases and J by 0 bases, with 11 bases between. Germline loops: CDR1 MDHEN, CDR2 SYDVKM. The chain's CDR3 is CASSLRGRSSYEQYF. In nucleotides, the CDR3 is TGTGCCAGCAGTTTAAGGGGCCGGAGCTCCTACGAGCAGTACTTC. Full variable domain (rest looked up from reference TRBV28 and TRBJ2-7): DVKVTQSSRYLVKRTGEKVFLECVQDMDHENMFWYRQDPGLGLRLIYFSYDVKMKEKGDIPEGYSVSREKKERFSLILESASTNQTSMYLCASSLRGRSSYEQYFGPGTRLTVT.